This T cell receptor (beta chain) was observed in a study of T cell changes during pregnancy in multiple sclerosis. Germline V gene sequence: CDR1 GTSNPN, CDR2 SVGIG (reference sequence). Trimming cost V 5 bases and J 6 bases, with 11 bases left between them. CDR3 size: 11 residues. Produced via immunoSEQ multiplex PCR; TCRdb's table is partial and in-frame only. The repertoire holds approximately 92,000 clones, with approximately 92% as singletons. This chain uses TRBV30 with TRBJ2-7; D is unclear. This TCR came from a female donor with multiple sclerosis, enrolled in a pregnancy study. The specimen comprised peripheral blood, sampled in the first trimester of pregnancy. CDR3 residues: CAWGWSVEQYF. DNA of the CDR3: TGTGCCTGGGGCTGGTCTGTCGAGCAGTACTTC.